The clone carrying this T cell receptor beta chain was picked up many times. This specimen comes from a study of kidney transplant recipient with SARS-CoV-2 infection. Using its own MiXCR run on the reads, TCRdb lists one record per CDR3 protein. The sample has fewer than 250,000 distinct CDR3 sequences; under 35% are singletons. The length of the CDR3 is 15 residues. V shed 0 bases, J shed 8 bases, and the junction held 3 bases outside the gene matches. The germline CDR1 and CDR2 sequences are MRHNA and SNTAGT. This material consisted of a blood sample, taken at baseline and between days 110 and 120 from a kidney transplant recipient. The source is a male patient between 25 and 39 years old who had COVID-19 and was a kidney transplant recipient. Some T cells may have originated in the graft donor. The rearrangement joins TRBV6-4 to TRBJ2-1, with TRBD2 matching 11 bases. CDR3 nucleotides: TGTGCCAGCAGTGACTCTAGCGGGAGGGCCGATGAGCAGTTCTTC. Encoded protein: CASSDSSGRADEQFF.